This section outlines one TCR beta chain sequence together with its context. The sample comes from a study of blood T cell repertoires in COVID-19. Study at large: The origin of the acute and convalescent COVID-19 samples was the United States, Italy and Spain.

The CDR3 length is 13 residues. V shed 4 bases and J shed 3 bases, with 4 bases lying between them. Germline CDR1 is MGHDK and CDR2 is SYGVNS. Original processing notes: The assay estimated nucleated cells by amplifying reference gene primers. Profiling relied on immunoSEQ multiplex PCR, and the TCRdb table lists in-frame clones only, not all of them. The V and J calls and clone size are taken from that table; D and trimming were inferred from the DNA. This table has about 100,000 clones, about 78% appearing once. Sequencing was performed on peripheral blood. This receptor was taken from a man aged 50-59 years who had recovered from COVID-19. This sequence joins TRBV25-1 and TRBJ1-6; no definite D call. CDR3 region: CASSAVYNSPLHF. The CDR3, as DNA: TGTGCCAGCAGTGCAGTCTATAATTCACCCCTCCACTTT.